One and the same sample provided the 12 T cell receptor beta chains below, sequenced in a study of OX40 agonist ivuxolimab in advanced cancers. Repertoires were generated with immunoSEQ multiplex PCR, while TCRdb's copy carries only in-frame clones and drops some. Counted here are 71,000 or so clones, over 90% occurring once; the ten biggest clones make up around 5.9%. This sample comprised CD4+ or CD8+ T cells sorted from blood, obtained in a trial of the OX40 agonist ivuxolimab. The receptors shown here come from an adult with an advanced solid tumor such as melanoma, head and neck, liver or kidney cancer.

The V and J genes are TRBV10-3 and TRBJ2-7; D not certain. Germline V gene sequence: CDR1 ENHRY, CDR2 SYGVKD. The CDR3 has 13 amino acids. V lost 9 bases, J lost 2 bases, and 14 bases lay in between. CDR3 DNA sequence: TGTGCCATAGCTTATCAAGAAACCTACGAGCAGTACTTC. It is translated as CAIAYQETYEQYF.

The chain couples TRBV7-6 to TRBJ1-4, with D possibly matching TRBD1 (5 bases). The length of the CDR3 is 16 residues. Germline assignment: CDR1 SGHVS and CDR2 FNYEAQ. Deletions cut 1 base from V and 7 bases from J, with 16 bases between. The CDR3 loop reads CASSLGASGRGEKLFF. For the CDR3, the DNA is TGTGCCAGCAGCTTAGGGGCCTCGGGGAGGGGTGAAAAACTGTTTTTT.

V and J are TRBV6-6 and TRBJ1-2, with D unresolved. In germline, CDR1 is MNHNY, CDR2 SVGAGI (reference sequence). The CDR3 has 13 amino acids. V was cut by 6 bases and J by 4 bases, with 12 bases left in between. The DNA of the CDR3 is TGTGCCAGCAGCCGTCCGGATACCTATGGCTACACCTTC. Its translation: CASSRPDTYGYTF.

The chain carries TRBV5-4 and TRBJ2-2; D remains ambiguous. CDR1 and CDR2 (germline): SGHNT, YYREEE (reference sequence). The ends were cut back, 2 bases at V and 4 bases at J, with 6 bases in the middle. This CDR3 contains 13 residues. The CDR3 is CASSFVSTGELFF. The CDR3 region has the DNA TGTGCCAGCAGCTTTGTGAGCACCGGGGAGCTGTTTTTT.

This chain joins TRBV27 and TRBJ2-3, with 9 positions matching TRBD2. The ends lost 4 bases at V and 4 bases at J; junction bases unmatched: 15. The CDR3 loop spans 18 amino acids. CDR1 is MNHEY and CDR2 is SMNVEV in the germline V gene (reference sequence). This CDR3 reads CASSSKYNSGSDPDTQYF. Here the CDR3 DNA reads TGTGCCAGCAGTTCTAAATATAATAGCGGGAGTGATCCAGATACGCAGTATTTT.

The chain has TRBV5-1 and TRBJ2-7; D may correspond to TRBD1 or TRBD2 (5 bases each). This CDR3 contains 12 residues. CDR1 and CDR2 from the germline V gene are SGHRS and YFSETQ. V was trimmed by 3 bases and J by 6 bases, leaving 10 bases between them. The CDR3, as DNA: TGCGCCAGCAGCTCCGGGACGGGCGAGCAGTACTTC. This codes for CASSSGTGEQYF.

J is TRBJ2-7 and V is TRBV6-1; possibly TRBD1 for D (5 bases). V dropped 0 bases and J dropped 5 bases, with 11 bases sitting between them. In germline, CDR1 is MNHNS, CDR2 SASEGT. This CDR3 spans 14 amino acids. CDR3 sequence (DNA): TGTGCCAGCAGTGAAGCAGGGGAACCGGACGAGCAGTACTTC. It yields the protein CASSEAGEPDEQYF.

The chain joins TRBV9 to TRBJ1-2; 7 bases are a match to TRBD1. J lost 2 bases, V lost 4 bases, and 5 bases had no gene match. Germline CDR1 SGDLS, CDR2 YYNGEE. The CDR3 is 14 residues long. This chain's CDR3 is CASSLDRANYGYTF. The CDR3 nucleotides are TGTGCCAGCAGCCTAGACAGGGCGAACTATGGCTACACCTTC. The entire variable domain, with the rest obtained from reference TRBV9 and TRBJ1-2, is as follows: DSGVTQTPKHLITATGQRVTLRCSPRSGDLSVYWYQQSLDQGLQFLIQYYNGEERAKGNILERFSAQQFPDLHSELNLSSLELGDSALYFCASSLDRANYGYTFGSGTRLTVV.

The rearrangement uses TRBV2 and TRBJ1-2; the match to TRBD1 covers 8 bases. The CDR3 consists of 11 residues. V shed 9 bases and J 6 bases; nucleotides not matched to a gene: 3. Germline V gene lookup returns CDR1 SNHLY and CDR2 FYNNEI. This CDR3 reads CARDRGDGYTF. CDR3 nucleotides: TGTGCCAGAGACAGGGGAGATGGCTACACCTTC.

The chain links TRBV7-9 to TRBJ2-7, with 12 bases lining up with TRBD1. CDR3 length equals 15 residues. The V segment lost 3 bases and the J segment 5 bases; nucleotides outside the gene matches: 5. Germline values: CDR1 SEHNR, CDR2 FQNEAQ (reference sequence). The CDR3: CASSFPGTGGDEQYF. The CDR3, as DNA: TGTGCCAGCAGCTTCCCTGGGACAGGGGGCGACGAGCAGTACTTC.

The CDR3 is CASSLVTQGGAKNIQYF. The CDR3 DNA reads as TGTGCCAGCAGCTTAGTTACACAGGGGGGAGCCAAAAACATTCAGTACTTC. The chain carries TRBV7-2 and TRBJ2-4; the match to TRBD1 covers 8 bases. Losses at the gene ends were 1 base for V and 0 bases for J; bases not matched to a gene: 5. Germline V gene data show CDR1 as SGHTA and CDR2 as FQGNSA. The CDR3 sequence is 17 residues long. Full variable domain (missing parts from reference TRBV7-2 and TRBJ2-4): GAGVSQSPSNKVTEKGKDVELRCDPISGHTALYWYRQSLGQGLEFLIYFQGNSAPDKSGLPSDRFSAERTGGSVSTLTIQRTQQEDSAVYLCASSLVTQGGAKNIQYFGAGTRLSVL.

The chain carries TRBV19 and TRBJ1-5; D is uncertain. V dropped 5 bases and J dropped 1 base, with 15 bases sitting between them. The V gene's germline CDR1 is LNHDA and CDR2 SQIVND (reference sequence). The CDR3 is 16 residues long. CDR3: CASSPGAGASNQPQHF. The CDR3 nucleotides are TGTGCCAGTAGTCCCGGTGCGGGAGCAAGCAATCAGCCCCAGCATTTT.